Listed below are T cell receptor beta chains from one sample, sequenced in a study of T-cell memory formation after mild COVID-19. TCRdb passed the 5' RACE reads through MiXCR, listing each CDR3 protein once. The table records around 420,000 distinct CDR3 sequences, roughly 24% of them present only once. The sample taken for sequencing was PBMCs or a T cell subset sorted from them (not recorded which). Receptor source: an adult woman who had mild COVID-19 (a few samples of this study predate the infection). Cell type and time point are not known. Each CDR3 is given without its conserved first and last residue. The D gene is left open where the match is weak.

d_gene	v_gene	CDR3aa
.	TRBV20-1	SATDSNYGYT
TRBD1	TRBV5-5	ASSGTGGFNEQY
.	TRBV12-3/TRBV12-4	ASSYQGGTEAF
.	TRBV6-1	ASSDGVNQPQH
TRBD2	TRBV20-1	SARGFSGTPSTDTQY
.	TRBV2	ASSDRMSGELF
.	TRBV5-1	ASSLGSGFTDTQY
.	TRBV3-1	ASSQDYGAGTDTQY
.	TRBV20-1	SAMIGVGQPQH
.	TRBV4-1	ASSQETGIGTEAF
.	TRBV10-3	AISHDRPEQY
.	TRBV6-5	ASSYRTPGEAF
TRBD2	TRBV7-2	ASSLKPGLAGASTDTQY
TRBD1	TRBV12-3/TRBV12-4	ASSSGQGEAF
.	TRBV15	ATSRAPGISGNTIY
.	TRBV6-2/TRBV6-3	ASSNPGPSSYNEQF
.	TRBV5-6	ASSWGGLGNTEAF
.	TRBV4-1	ASSLQGFGNEQY
.	TRBV12-3/TRBV12-4	ASSLGTSHNEQF
.	TRBV2	ASSGHYGYT
.	TRBV27	ASSPPTGLMNTEAF
TRBD1	TRBV11-3	ASSFDRDRLLEDEQY
TRBD1	TRBV5-1	ASSAGTGRNTEAF
.	TRBV7-9	ASSLFGPDTQY
.	TRBV5-6	ASIGDYGYT
TRBD1	TRBV5-1	ASSAGQGGLNTEAF
.	TRBV24-1	ATSDPTSSPSTDTQY
.	TRBV5-1	ASSLVGGVRETQY
TRBD2	TRBV11-2	ASSEPNSLAGLSPDEQF
.	TRBV6-6	ASSAGTGYTIY
.	TRBV6-5	ASSYSMASGYT
.	TRBV10-2	ASRSTGNEQY
.	TRBV18	ASSPGAETDTQY
TRBD2	TRBV6-1	ALTSGASNTGELF
TRBD2	TRBV14	ASSPGTIGGTDTQY